This T cell receptor (beta chain) was sequenced during a study of shared clonotypes between healthy human individuals. Turning to this clone: Antigen unknown.

Germline CDR1 and CDR2: LNHDA and SQIVND (reference sequence). V dropped 7 bases and J dropped 0; count of bases not matched to a gene: 6. The CDR3 consists of 15 residues. This was a deep-level run. Repertoires were generated with immunoSEQ multiplex PCR, while TCRdb's copy carries only in-frame clones and drops some. The data show about 340,000 clones, around four fifths seen once. Findings and caveats of the study: Donor clonotype sharing was expected to depend on sequencing depth. Clonotypes not shared had lower generation probabilities than those common to all four donors.

The source of this sequence is a man under 40 in good health. The V and J genes are TRBV19 and TRBJ1-3, with TRBD1 matching 7 bases. The sample was memory CD4+ T cells sorted from blood. Sample subset: CD45RA-negative fraction. The DNA for the CDR3 is TGTGCCAGTAAGGAAAGGACAGGCTCTGGAAACACCATATATTTT. Translated, it gives CASKERTGSGNTIYF.